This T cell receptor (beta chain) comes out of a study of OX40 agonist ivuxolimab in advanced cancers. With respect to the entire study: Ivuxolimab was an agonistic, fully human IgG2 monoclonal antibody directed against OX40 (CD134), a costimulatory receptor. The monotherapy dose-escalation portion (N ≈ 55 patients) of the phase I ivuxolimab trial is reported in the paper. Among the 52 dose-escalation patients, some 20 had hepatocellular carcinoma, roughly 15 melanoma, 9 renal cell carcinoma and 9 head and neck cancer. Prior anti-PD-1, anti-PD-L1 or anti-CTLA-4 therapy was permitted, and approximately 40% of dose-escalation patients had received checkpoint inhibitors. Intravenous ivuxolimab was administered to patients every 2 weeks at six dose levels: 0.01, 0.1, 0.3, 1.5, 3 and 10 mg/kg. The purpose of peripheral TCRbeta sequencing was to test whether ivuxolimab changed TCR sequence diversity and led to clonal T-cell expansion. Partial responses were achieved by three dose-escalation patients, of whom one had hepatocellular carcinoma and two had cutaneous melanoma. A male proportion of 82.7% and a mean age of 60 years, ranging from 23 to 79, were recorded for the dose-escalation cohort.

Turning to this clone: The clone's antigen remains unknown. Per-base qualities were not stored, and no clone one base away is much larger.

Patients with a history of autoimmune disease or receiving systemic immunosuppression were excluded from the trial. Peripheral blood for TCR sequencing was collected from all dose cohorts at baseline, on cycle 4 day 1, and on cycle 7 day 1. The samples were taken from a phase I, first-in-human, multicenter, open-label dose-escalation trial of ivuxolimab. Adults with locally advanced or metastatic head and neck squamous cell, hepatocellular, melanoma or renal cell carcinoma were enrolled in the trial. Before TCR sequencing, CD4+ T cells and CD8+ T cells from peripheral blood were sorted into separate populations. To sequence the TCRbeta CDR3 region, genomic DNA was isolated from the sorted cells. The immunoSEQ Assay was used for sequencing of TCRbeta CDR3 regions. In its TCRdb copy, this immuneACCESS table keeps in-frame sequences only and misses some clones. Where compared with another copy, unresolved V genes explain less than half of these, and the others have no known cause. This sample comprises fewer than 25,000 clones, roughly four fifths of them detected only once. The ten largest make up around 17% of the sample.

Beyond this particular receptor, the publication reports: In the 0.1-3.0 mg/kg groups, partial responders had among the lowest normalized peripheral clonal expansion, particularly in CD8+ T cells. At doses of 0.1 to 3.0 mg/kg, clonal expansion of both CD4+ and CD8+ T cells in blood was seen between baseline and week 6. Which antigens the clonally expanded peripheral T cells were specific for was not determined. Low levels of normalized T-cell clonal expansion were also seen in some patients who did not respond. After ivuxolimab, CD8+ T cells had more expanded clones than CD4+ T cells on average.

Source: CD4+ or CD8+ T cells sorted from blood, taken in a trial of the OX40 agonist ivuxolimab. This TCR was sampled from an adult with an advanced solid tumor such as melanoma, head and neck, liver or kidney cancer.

The encoded CDR3 is CSVEGDRDHTEAFF. The DNA is as follows: TGCAGCGTTGAAGGGGACAGGGATCACACTGAAGCTTTCTTT. Recombination joined TRBV29-1 with TRBJ1-1, with TRBD1 identical over 9 junction bases. V has 1 base trimmed and J has 3 bases trimmed; junction bases matching no gene number 3. Looking up the germline V gene yields CDR1 SQVTM and CDR2 ANQGSEA. The CDR3 spans 14 residues, from the cysteine through the phenylalanine. Just CDR3 DNA is preserved here, 42 bases in frame from base 1.